In this sample, the clone carrying this T cell receptor beta chain turned up many times. Its target is not known. The record originates from a study of response to subunit inactivated influenza vaccine. TCRdb re-called the RT-PCR reads with MiXCR, one entry per CDR3 protein. Here the sample spans 500,000 to 650,000 distinct CDR3 sequences, less than 10% being singletons. Study-wide points: Few new T cells, the authors suggested, are recruited by each seasonal influenza vaccination.

The sample in question was PBMCs from blood, obtained less than 30 months after vaccination. This receptor was taken from a man between 50 and 69 years old who received an inactivated influenza vaccine.

The DNA for the CDR3 is TGTGCCAGCAGGCTCCGGGTCGGGTTCCACGAGCAGTACTTC. This codes for CASRLRVGFHEQYF. The V call is TRBV7-2, the J call TRBJ2-7; no firm D call. CDR1 and CDR2 (germline): SGHTA, FQGNSA. CDR3 length: 14 residues. V lost 6 bases to trimming and J lost 5 bases, with 17 bases between them.